Listed here is a single TCR beta chain. The sample is drawn from a study of OX40 agonist ivuxolimab in advanced cancers. Here immunoSEQ multiplex PCR was the method, and the copy in TCRdb shows in-frame clones only, minus some. Of tens of thousands of clones in the sample, about 94% are singletons; the top ten hold over 8.5%. Trimming cost V 11 bases and J 4 bases, with 15 bases left between them. The CDR3 spans 14 residues. Germline values: CDR1 MDHEN, CDR2 SYDVKM. Samples of blood were obtained at baseline, on cycle 4 day 1, and on cycle 7 day 1. This specimen consisted of CD4+ or CD8+ T cells sorted from blood, obtained in a trial of the OX40 agonist ivuxolimab. This chain joins TRBV28 and TRBJ1-6; D is possibly TRBD1 (5 bases). This TCR was recovered from an adult with an advanced solid tumor such as melanoma, head and neck, liver or kidney cancer. CDR3 DNA: TGTGCCTGTTATGGGGCTAGGTATAATTCACCCCTCCACTTT. Its protein is CACYGARYNSPLHF.